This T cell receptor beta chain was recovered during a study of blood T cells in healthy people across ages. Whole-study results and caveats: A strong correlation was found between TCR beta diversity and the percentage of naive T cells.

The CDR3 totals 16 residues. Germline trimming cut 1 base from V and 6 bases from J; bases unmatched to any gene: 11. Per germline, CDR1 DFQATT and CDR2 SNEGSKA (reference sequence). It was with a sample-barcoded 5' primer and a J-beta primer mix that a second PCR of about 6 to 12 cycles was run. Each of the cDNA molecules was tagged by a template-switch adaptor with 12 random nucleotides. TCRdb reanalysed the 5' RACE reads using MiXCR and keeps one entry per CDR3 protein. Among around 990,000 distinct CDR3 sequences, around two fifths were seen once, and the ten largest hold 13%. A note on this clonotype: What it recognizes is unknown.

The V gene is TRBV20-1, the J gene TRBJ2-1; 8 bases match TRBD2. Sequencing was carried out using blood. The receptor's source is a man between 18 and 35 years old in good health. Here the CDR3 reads CSARATAGALLNEQFF. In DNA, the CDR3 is TGCAGTGCTAGAGCTACAGCGGGGGCCTTACTCAATGAGCAGTTCTTC.